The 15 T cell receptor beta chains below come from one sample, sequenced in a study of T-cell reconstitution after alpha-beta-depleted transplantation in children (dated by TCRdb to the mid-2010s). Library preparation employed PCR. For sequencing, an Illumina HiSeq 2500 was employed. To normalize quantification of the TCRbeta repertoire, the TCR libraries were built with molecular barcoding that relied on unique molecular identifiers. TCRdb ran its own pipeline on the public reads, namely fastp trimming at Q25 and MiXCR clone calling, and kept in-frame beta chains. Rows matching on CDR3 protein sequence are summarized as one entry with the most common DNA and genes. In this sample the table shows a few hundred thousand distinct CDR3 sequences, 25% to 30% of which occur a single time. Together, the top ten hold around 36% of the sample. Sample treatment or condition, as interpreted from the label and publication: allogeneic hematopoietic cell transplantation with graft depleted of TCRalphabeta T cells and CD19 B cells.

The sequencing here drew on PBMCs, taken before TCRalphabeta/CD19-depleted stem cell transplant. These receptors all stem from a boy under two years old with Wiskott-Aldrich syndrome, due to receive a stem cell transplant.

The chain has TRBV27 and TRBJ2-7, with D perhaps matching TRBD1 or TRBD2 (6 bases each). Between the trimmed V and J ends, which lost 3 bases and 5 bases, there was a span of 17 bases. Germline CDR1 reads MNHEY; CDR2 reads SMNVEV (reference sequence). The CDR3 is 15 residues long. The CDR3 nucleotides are TGTGCCAGCAGTTTCCCACAGAGGGGGGTAAACGAGCAGTACTTC. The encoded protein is CASSFPQRGVNEQYF.

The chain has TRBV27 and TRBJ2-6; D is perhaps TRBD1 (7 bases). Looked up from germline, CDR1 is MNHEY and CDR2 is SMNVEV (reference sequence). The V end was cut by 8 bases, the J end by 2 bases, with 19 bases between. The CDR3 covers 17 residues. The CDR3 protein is CASGRGTVRPGANVLTF. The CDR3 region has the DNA TGTGCCAGCGGACGGGGGACAGTCCGTCCTGGGGCCAACGTCCTGACTTTC. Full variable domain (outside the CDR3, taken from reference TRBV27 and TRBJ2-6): EAQVTQNPRYLITVTGKKLTVTCSQNMNHEYMSWYRQDPGLGLRQIYYSMNVEVTDKGDVPEGYKVSRKEKRNFPLILESPSPNQTSLYFCASGRGTVRPGANVLTFGAGSRLTVL.

CDR3 coding DNA: TGCAGTGCTATGGGCTACCAAGGGGACATTCAGTACTTC. It codes for CSAMGYQGDIQYF. This chain uses TRBV20-1 with TRBJ2-4, with a possible D match to TRBD1 (5 bases). The length of the CDR3 is 13 residues. V lost 4 bases and J 8 bases, leaving 15 bases between the germline ends. Germline CDR1 reads DFQATT; CDR2 reads SNEGSKA (reference sequence).

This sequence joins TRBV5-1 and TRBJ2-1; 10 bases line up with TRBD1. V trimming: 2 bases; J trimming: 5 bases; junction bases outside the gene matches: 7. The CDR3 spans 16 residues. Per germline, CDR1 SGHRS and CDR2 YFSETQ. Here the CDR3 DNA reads TGCGCCAGCAGCTTAGCGGGACAGGGGTTTGACAATGAGCAGTTCTTC. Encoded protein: CASSLAGQGFDNEQFF.

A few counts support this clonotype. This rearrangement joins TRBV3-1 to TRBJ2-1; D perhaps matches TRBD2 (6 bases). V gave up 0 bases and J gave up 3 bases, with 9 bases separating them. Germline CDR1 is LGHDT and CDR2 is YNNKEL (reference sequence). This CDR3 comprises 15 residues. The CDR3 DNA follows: TGTGCCAGCAGCCAAGATGGCGGGATCTACAATGAGCAGTTCTTC. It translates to CASSQDGGIYNEQFF.

The CDR3 sequence is CASSKFYEQYF. CDR3 DNA: TGTGCCAGCAGTAAATTTTACGAGCAGTACTTC. This chain links TRBV25-1 with TRBJ2-7; D gene unclear. The germline gives CDR1 MGHDK, CDR2 SYGVNS. The CDR3 covers 11 residues. V dropped 5 bases and J dropped 4 bases, with 6 bases sitting between them.

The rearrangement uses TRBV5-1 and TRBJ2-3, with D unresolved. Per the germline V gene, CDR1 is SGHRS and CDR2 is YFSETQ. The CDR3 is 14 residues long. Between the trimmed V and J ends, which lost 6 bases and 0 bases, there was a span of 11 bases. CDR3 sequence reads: CASNLRASTDTQYF. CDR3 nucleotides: TGCGCCAGCAATCTACGGGCGAGCACAGATACGCAGTATTTT.

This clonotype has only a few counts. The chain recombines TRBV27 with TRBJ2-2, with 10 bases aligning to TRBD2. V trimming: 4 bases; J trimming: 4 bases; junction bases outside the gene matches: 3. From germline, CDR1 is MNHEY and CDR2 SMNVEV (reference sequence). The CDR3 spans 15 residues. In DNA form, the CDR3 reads TGTGCCAGCAGTTCTAGCGGGAGAGGCACCGGGGAGCTGTTTTTT. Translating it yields CASSSSGRGTGELFF.

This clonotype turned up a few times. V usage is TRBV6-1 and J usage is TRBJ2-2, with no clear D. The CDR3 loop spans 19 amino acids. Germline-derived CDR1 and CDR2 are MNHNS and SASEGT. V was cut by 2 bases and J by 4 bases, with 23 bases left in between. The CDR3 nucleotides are TGTGCCAGCAGTGAAATCAATTGGGCTTTCGAACTTTCCACCGGGGAGCTGTTTTTT. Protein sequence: CASSEINWAFELSTGELFF.

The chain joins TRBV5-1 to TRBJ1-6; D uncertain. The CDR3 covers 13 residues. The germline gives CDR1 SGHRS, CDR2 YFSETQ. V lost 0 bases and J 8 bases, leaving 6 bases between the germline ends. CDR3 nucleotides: TGCGCCAGCAGCTTGGAGCAGGATTCACCCCTCCACTTT. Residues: CASSLEQDSPLHF.

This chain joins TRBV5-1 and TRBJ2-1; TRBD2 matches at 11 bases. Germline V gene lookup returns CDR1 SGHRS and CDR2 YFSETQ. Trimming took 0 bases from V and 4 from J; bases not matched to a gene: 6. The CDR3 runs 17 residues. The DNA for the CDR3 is TGCGCCAGCAGCTTGGAGGTTATAGCGGGAGGGTACAATGAGCAGTTCTTC. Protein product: CASSLEVIAGGYNEQFF.

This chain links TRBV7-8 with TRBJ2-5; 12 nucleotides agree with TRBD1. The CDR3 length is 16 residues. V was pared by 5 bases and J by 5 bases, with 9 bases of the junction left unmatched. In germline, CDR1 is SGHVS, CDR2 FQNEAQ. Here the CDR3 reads CASSPRGTGGVETQYF. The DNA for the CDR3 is TGTGCCAGCAGCCCGCGGGGGACAGGGGGCGTCGAGACCCAGTACTTC.

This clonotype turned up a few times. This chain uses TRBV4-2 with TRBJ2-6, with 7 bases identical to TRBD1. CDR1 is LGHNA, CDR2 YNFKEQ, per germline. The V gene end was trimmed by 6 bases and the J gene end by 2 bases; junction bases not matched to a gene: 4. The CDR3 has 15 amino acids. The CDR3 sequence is CASRGTGAGANVLTF. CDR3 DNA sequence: TGTGCCAGCAGGGGTACAGGGGCTGGGGCCAACGTCCTGACTTTC.

In nucleotides, the CDR3 is TGTGCCAGCAGGAAGACAGGAGTCTCCTACGAGCAGTACTTC. Its translation is CASRKTGVSYEQYF. The J gene is TRBJ2-7, the V gene TRBV12-3 or TRBV12-4; maybe TRBD1 (6 bases). The CDR3 is 14 amino acids. Trimming cost V 6 bases and J 0 bases, with 12 bases left between them.

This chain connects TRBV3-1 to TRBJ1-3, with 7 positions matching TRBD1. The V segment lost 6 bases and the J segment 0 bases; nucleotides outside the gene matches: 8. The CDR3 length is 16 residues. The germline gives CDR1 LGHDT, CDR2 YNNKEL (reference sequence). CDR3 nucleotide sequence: TGTGCCAGCAGGTCTATGGCAGGGGGCTCTGGAAACACCATATATTTT. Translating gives CASRSMAGGSGNTIYF.